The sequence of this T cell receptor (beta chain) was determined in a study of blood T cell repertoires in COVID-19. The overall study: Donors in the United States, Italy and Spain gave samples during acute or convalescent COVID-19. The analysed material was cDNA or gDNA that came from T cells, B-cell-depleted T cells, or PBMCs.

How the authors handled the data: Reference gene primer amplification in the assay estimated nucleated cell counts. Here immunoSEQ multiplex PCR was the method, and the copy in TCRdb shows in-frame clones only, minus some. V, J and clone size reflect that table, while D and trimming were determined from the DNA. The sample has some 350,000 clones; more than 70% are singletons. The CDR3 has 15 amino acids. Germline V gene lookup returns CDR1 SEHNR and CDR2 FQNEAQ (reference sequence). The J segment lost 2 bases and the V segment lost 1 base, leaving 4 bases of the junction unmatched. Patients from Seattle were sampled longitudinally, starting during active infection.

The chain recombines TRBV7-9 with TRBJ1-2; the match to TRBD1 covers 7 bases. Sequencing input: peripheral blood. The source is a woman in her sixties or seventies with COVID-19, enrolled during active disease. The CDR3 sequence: CASSLVVTGNYGYTF. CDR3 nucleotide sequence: TGTGCCAGCAGCTTAGTGGTGACAGGGAACTATGGCTACACCTTC.